What follows are 14 T cell receptor beta chains derived from one specimen sequenced in a study of OX40 agonist ivuxolimab in advanced cancers. Some clones are missing from TCRdb's copy, which holds only in-frame ones; the method was immunoSEQ multiplex PCR. The sample has about 35,000 clones, 80% to 95% seen once. Sample: CD4+ or CD8+ T cells sorted from blood, taken in a trial of the OX40 agonist ivuxolimab. The receptors come from an adult with an advanced solid tumor such as melanoma, head and neck, liver or kidney cancer.

This chain joins TRBV27 and TRBJ2-1, with 12 positions matching TRBD2. V lost 8 bases, J lost 5 bases, and 1 base stayed unmatched. The germline V gene encodes CDR1 MNHEY and CDR2 SMNVEV (reference sequence). CDR3 length: 13 amino acids. For the CDR3, the DNA is TGTGCCAGCGGACTAGCGGGACACAATGAGCAGTTCTTC. It codes for CASGLAGHNEQFF.

The chain employs TRBV15 and TRBJ2-7; no definite D call. This CDR3 has 13 residues. Looked up from germline, CDR1 is LNHNV and CDR2 is YYDKDF (reference sequence). The V and J ends lost 1 base and 5 bases respectively, with 9 bases between them. The CDR3 DNA sequence: TGTGCCACCAGCAGAGGTTTAAGCAACGAGCAGTACTTC. This sequence encodes CATSRGLSNEQYF.

The rearrangement joins TRBV27 to TRBJ2-1; D not certain. The CDR3 is 14 residues long. Trimming took off 2 bases at V and 3 bases at J, with 8 bases between the two ends. Germline loops: CDR1 MNHEY, CDR2 SMNVEV (reference sequence). In DNA form, the CDR3 reads TGTGCCAGCAGTTTAACAAGTTTCTACAATGAGCAGTTCTTC. Translated: CASSLTSFYNEQFF.

The chain recombines TRBV28 with TRBJ1-2; D might be TRBD1 (6 bases). With 1 base removed from V and 3 bases from J, the gap between germline ends came to 12 bases. The CDR3 covers 15 residues. Per germline, CDR1 MDHEN and CDR2 SYDVKM. The CDR3 DNA is TGTGCCAGCAGTTTATTCCGACAGGAATACTATGGCTACACCTTC. Translated, it gives CASSLFRQEYYGYTF.

The chain joins TRBV7-9 to TRBJ2-5; possibly TRBD2 for D (7 bases). CDR1 and CDR2 (germline): SEHNR, FQNEAQ (reference sequence). This CDR3 spans 15 amino acids. The V end lost 5 bases, the J end lost 5 bases, and 18 bases lay between the germline ends. CDR3 sequence reads: CASSPQGGARETQYF. CDR3 sequence (DNA): TGTGCCAGCAGCCCTCAAGGGGGGGCTCGGGAGACCCAGTACTTC. The whole variable domain, filled in from reference TRBV7-9 and TRBJ2-5, reads DTGVSQNPRHKITKRGQNVTFRCDPISEHNRLYWYRQTLGQGPEFLTYFQNEAQLEKSRLLSDRFSAERPKGSFSTLEIQRTEQGDSAMYLCASSPQGGARETQYFGPGTRLLVL.

This clone was observed a few times. This chain links TRBV5-6 with TRBJ1-6; weak D call: TRBD1 (6 bases). V shed 4 bases and J shed 4 bases, with 15 bases lying between them. Germline loops: CDR1 SGHDT, CDR2 YYEEEE. This CDR3 has 16 amino acids. As DNA, the CDR3 is TGTGCCAGCAGCCTGTTCGGACAGCCGTATAATTCACCCCTCCACTTT. Translation gives CASSLFGQPYNSPLHF.

By sample share, this clone is medium-sized (0.01 to 0.1%). The rearrangement links TRBV19 to TRBJ2-1; D might be TRBD1 or TRBD2, each matching 5 bases. The CDR3 is made up of 17 amino acids. The germline gives CDR1 LNHDA, CDR2 SQIVND (reference sequence). V dropped 0 bases and J dropped 8 bases, with 20 bases sitting between them. CDR3 DNA sequence: TGTGCCAGTAGTATAGATGGTCGGGGCTACCTTAGGGATGAGCAGTTCTTC. It translates to CASSIDGRGYLRDEQFF. Full variable domain (rest looked up from reference TRBV19 and TRBJ2-1): DGGITQSPKYLFRKEGQNVTLSCEQNLNHDAMYWYRQDPGQGLRLIYYSQIVNDFQKGDIAEGYSVSREKKESFPLTVTSAQKNPTAFYLCASSIDGRGYLRDEQFFGPGTRLTVL.

The V call is TRBV4-3, the J call TRBJ2-3; no definite D call. Germline V CDR1 and CDR2: LGHNA, YSLEER. The CDR3 extends over 14 amino acids. With 0 bases removed from V and 6 bases from J, the gap between germline ends came to 10 bases. This chain's CDR3 is CASSQDSAVDTQYF. CDR3 bases: TGCGCCAGCAGCCAAGATTCTGCCGTGGATACGCAGTATTTT.

This clone was seen once. The V gene is TRBV9, the J gene TRBJ2-2, with 7 positions matching TRBD1. The V gene end was trimmed by 2 bases and the J gene end by 3 bases; junction bases not matched to a gene: 4. The CDR3 consists of 15 residues. CDR1 is SGDLS, CDR2 YYNGEE, per germline. The CDR3 DNA sequence: TGTGCCAGCAGCGTTACAGGGGCCTACACCGGGGAGCTGTTTTTT. Protein: CASSVTGAYTGELFF.

The rearrangement joins TRBV5-4 to TRBJ2-2; D may be TRBD1 (6 bases). Germline-derived CDR1 and CDR2 are SGHNT and YYREEE (reference sequence). The CDR3 loop spans 15 amino acids. Trimming removed 5 bases at V and 1 base at J, with 12 bases between. The CDR3 bases are TGTGCCAGCAGTTTCCAAGGGGGGAACACCGGGGAGCTGTTTTTT. Translating it yields CASSFQGGNTGELFF.

This chain connects TRBV28 to TRBJ2-7; the D gene is possibly TRBD2 (7 bases). The CDR3 length is 13 residues. Germline V gives CDR1 MDHEN, CDR2 SYDVKM. Trimming took off 8 bases at V and 2 bases at J, with 13 bases between the two ends. The DNA of the CDR3 is TGTGCCAGCCGACAGGCGGGGGCCTACGAGCAGTACTTC. Encoded protein: CASRQAGAYEQYF.

This chain connects TRBV10-3 to TRBJ1-6, with D maybe TRBD1 (5 bases). Germline V gives CDR1 ENHRY, CDR2 SYGVKD. Trimming left V 2 bases short and J 7 bases short, with 15 bases between. This CDR3 is built from 16 residues. CDR3 in DNA: TGTGCCATCAGTGAGAGGGGATTAAAGGAAAATTCACCCCTCCACTTT. Its protein product is CAISERGLKENSPLHF.

The chain links TRBV5-8 to TRBJ2-5; D possibly matches TRBD1 or TRBD2 (5 bases each). In germline, CDR1 is SGHTS, CDR2 YDEGEE. V shed 6 bases and J shed 5 bases, with 20 bases lying between them. The CDR3 has 15 residues. The CDR3 DNA sequence: TGTGCCAGCATCTCCTGGGACCTGCGGTGGGAGACCCAGTACTTC. It specifies CASISWDLRWETQYF.

The J gene is TRBJ2-1, the V gene TRBV27; TRBD1 aligns across 7 bases. Germline CDR1 is MNHEY and CDR2 is SMNVEV (reference sequence). Losses at the gene ends were 7 bases for V and 4 bases for J; bases not matched to a gene: 7. The CDR3 contains 14 residues. The DNA of the CDR3 is TGTGCCAGCACTTACCGGGACAGTTACAATGAGCAGTTCTTC. Translation gives CASTYRDSYNEQFF.